The rows below give T cell receptor beta chains drawn from one sample of a study of blood T cells in healthy people across ages. TCRdb called the 5' RACE reads again in MiXCR, with one record for every CDR3 protein. The sample carries some 760,000 distinct CDR3 sequences, about 25% recorded once. These data also formed part of another study, on T cells of mothers and their children.

The material sequenced was blood. The receptor set was obtained from a boy younger than 18 in good health. Each CDR3 is given with its conserved first and last residue. The D gene is left open where the match is weak. Expanded clones get a size class; other rows say once, few or many, or leave the size out.

v_gene	j_gene	d_gene	abundance	CDR3nt	CDR3aa
TRBV5-4	TRBJ1-6	TRBD1	-	TGTGCCAGCAGCGACGGACAGGGCTATAATTCACCCCTCCACTTT	CASSDGQGYNSPLHF
TRBV4-3	TRBJ2-2	-	once	TGCGCCAGCAGCCAAGATGACGGGATAGGCGGGGAGCTGTTTTTT	CASSQDDGIGGELFF
TRBV6-5	TRBJ1-5	-	few	TGTGCCAGCAGTTACGGGGTTTGGAGCAATCAGCCCCAGCATTTT	CASSYGVWSNQPQHF
TRBV7-9	TRBJ2-2	-	-	TGTTCCAGCAGCTTAGCGGTCAGCTACACCGGGGAGCTGTTTTTT	CSSSLAVSYTGELFF
TRBV7-2	TRBJ2-3	-	-	TGTGCCAGCAGCTTAGGGGCGCAGGTGTGGAACACAGATACGCAGTATTTT	CASSLGAQVWNTDTQYF
TRBV28	TRBJ1-1	-	-	TGTGCCAGCATCACGTACACGGGTTCGAACACTGAAGCTTTCTTT	CASITYTGSNTEAFF
TRBV5-5	TRBJ1-6	TRBD1	-	TGTGCCAGCAGCTTGGGGGGGACAGGATATTCACCCCTCCGCTTT	CASSLGGTGYSPLRF
TRBV4-3	TRBJ2-1	-	-	TGCGCCAGCAGCCAAGATGGTGAACTATTGGGCGATGAGCAGTTCTTC	CASSQDGELLGDEQFF
TRBV13	TRBJ1-4	-	-	TGTGCCAGCAGCGAGAGAGGGGTGACTAATGAAAAACTGTTTTTT	CASSERGVTNEKLFF
TRBV19	TRBJ2-5	TRBD2	-	TGTGCCAGTAGCTCCTTTAGCGGGAGGGTTTCGGTGGAGACTCAGTACTTC	CASSSFSGRVSVETQYF
TRBV3-1	TRBJ2-7	-	few	TGTGCCAGCAGCCAAGATCTCGTACAATGGGGGGAGCAGTACTTC	CASSQDLVQWGEQYF
TRBV2	TRBJ1-1	-	few	TGTGCCAGCAGTGATCCAGGGTCTGAAGCTTTCTTT	CASSDPGSEAFF
TRBV5-4	TRBJ2-2	TRBD2	few	TGTGCCAGCAGCACCGGACTAGCTCCCACCGGGGAGCTGTTTTTT	CASSTGLAPTGELFF
TRBV29-1	TRBJ2-1	TRBD2	few	TGCAGCATTGGCGGGAGGGGTAATGAGCAGTTCTTC	CSIGGRGNEQFF
TRBV4-2	TRBJ2-2	-	-	TGTGCCAGCAGCCCGCGGGATGGGAACGTCGGGGAGCTGTTTTTT	CASSPRDGNVGELFF
TRBV4-3	TRBJ2-6	TRBD2	few	TGCGCCAGCAGCCAAGAGGGGAGGGCCACTGGGGCCAACGTCCTGACTTTC	CASSQEGRATGANVLTF
TRBV27	TRBJ1-4	-	-	TGTGCCAGCAGTTTTCAAGCCGGGGAAAAACTGTTTTTT	CASSFQAGEKLFF